This T cell receptor (beta chain) was identified in a study of beta chain features in type 1 diabetes. Study findings and constraints: TCRB CDR3 length was moderately but significantly reduced in all four CD4+ subsets of Type 1 diabetes patients. Fewer junction insertions and more nucleotide deletions appeared in type 1 diabetes patients.

Every bit of the isolated RNA underwent reverse transcription, so sequencing read expressed TCRB transcripts. Here immunoSEQ multiplex PCR was the method, and the copy in TCRdb shows in-frame clones only, minus some. This sample has roughly 50,000 clones, with around 45% found just once. Only a few counts were recorded for this clone. No antigen is known for it. The CDR3 has 14 amino acids. From germline, CDR1 is MNHNY and CDR2 SVGAGI (reference sequence). With 8 bases removed from V and 2 bases from J, the gap between germline ends came to 16 bases. The single heparinised draw taken from each donor contained approximately 120 mL of blood on average. Via the markers CD45RO/CCR7/CD25/CD127/CD95/CD27, stem cell-like memory, regulatory, central memory and naive CD4+ cells were sorted. Over 95% purity was reached by all sorted populations.

This chain uses TRBV6-6 with TRBJ2-7, with TRBD2 as a possible D gene (5 bases). This TCR was recovered from a man under 40 with type 1 diabetes. Sequencing was done on a sample of Tregs from blood. The CDR3 DNA follows: TGTGCCAGCCGGAGGCAGGAGTCGGCCTACGAGCAGTACTTC. Its translation is CASRRQESAYEQYF.